This TCR beta chain was sequenced during a study of shared clonotypes between healthy human individuals. Sequenced by immunoSEQ multiplex PCR; TCRdb stores in-frame clones only, minus some. This sample carries approximately 400,000 clones, approximately 97% of them seen once, and the ten largest clones take 0.32%. The V end lost 1 base, the J end lost 10 bases, and 11 bases lay between the germline ends. The CDR3 covers 13 residues. Germline lookup yields CDR1 SNHLY and CDR2 FYNNEI. Nashville, Tennessee was home to all donors, who were Caucasian adults. This chain links TRBV2 with TRBJ2-1; D is uncertain. The sequenced sample was memory CD8+ T cells sorted from blood. The subset was: CD45RO+ cells pooled with CCR7-negative TemRA cells. This TCR was sampled from a man aged 25 to 45 in good health. This CDR3 reads CASSEEWGLEQFF. DNA for the CDR3: TGTGCCAGCAGTGAAGAATGGGGATTGGAGCAGTTCTTC.